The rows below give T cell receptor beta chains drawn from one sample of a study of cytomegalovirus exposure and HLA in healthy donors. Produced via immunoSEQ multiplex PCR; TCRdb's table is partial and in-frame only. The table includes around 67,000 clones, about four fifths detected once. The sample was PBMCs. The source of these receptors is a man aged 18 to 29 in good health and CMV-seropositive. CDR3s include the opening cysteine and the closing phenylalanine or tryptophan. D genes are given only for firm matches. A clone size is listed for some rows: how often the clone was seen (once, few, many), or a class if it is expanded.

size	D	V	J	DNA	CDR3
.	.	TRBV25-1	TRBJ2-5	TGTGCCAGCGGCACTTTTCAGGGGCCCCAAGAGACCCAGTACTTC	CASGTFQGPQETQYF
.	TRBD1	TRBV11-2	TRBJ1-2	TGTGCCAGCAGTAGACCGGGACAGAACTATGGCTACACCTTC	CASSRPGQNYGYTF
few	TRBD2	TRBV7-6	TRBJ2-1	TGTGCCAGCAGCGTTCTCACGACTAGCGGGATTGGGGATGAGCAGTTCTTC	CASSVLTTSGIGDEQFF
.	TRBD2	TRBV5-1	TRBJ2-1	TGCGCCAGCAGCCTCCAGACTAGCGGGGTTTACAATGAGCAGTTCTTC	CASSLQTSGVYNEQFF
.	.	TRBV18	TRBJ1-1	TGTGCCAGCTCCCTAGGGGCCGCGAACACTGAAGCTTTCTTT	CASSLGAANTEAFF
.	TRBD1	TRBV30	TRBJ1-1	TGTGCCTGGAGCCTCGGACAGGGGGCCACTGAAGCTTTCTTT	CAWSLGQGATEAFF
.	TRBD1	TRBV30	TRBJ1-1	TGTGCCTGGGACAGGGGCACTGAAGCTTTCTTT	CAWDRGTEAFF
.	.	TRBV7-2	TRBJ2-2	TGTGCCAGCAGCTTGGCACCTAACACCGGGGAGCTGTTTTTT	CASSLAPNTGELFF
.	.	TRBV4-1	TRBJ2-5	TGCGCCAGCAGCCAGATGGACTTCCCAAGGGAGACCCAGTACTTC	CASSQMDFPRETQYF
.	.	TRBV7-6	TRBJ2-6	TGTGCCAGCCAAGGGGGGGTCGGGGCCAACGTCCTGACTTTC	CASQGGVGANVLTF
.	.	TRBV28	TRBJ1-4	TGTGCCAGCAGCCCCGGACCGGGAGGGACTAATGAAAAACTGTTTTTT	CASSPGPGGTNEKLFF
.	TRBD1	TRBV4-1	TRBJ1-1	TGCGCCAGCAGCATGACAGGGGGCTTGAACACTGAAGCTTTCTTT	CASSMTGGLNTEAFF
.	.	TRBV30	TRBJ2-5	TGTGCCTGGAGTTTAACCGGAGAGACCCAGTACTTC	CAWSLTGETQYF
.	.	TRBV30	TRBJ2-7	TGTGCCTGGGGAAGCGCCTACGAGCAGTACTTC	CAWGSAYEQYF
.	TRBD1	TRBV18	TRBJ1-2	TGTGCCAGCTCACCTGCCGGGACAGACTATGGCTACACCTTC	CASSPAGTDYGYTF
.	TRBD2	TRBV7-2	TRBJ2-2	TGTGCCAGCAGCTTGAGTAGCGGGAGTGAGGAGCTGTTTTTT	CASSLSSGSEELFF
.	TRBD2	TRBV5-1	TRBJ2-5	TGCGCCAGCAACTACGGACTAGCGGGAGAGACCCAGTACTTC	CASNYGLAGETQYF
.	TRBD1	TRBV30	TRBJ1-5	TGTGCCTGGAGTGAGGCCCGAGACAGGGGGCTACTCAATCAGCCCCAGCATTTT	CAWSEARDRGLLNQPQHF
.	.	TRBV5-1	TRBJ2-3	TGCGCCAGCAGCCTGCAGGGGACAGATACGCAGTATTTT	CASSLQGTDTQYF
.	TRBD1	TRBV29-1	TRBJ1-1	TGCAGCGTAACAGGGGTTCTCAACGCTGAAGCTTTCTTT	CSVTGVLNAEAFF
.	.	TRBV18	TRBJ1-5	TGTGCCAGCTCACTCTCAGATGTTAGCAATCAGCCCCAGCATTTT	CASSLSDVSNQPQHF
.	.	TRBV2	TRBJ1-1	TGTGCCAGCAGTCATATTACAACAGGGATCGAAACTGAAGCTTTCTTT	CASSHITTGIETEAFF
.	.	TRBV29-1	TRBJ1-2	TGCAGCTTCGGGGACTCGGGGGTCGGTGGCTACACCTTC	CSFGDSGVGGYTF
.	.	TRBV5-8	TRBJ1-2	TGTGCCAGCAACCGGAAGGACTGGAGAGGTGGTGGCTACACCTTC	CASNRKDWRGGGYTF
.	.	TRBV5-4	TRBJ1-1	TGTGCCAGCAGCGTCGAAGTGGGGGGTAGTGAAGCTTTCTTT	CASSVEVGGSEAFF
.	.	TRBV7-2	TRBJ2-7	TGTGCCAGCAGCGTCTATTACGAGCAGTACTTC	CASSVYYEQYF
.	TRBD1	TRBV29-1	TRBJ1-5	TGCAGCGCAAAGACAGGGGATGTGAGTCAGCCCCAGCATTTT	CSAKTGDVSQPQHF
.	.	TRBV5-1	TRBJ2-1	TGCGCCAGCAGCTTGTATGGCGGAGACTACAATGAGCAGTTCTTC	CASSLYGGDYNEQFF
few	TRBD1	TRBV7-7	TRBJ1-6	TGTGCTAGCAGGGGGGGGGACAGGCTAAATTCACCCCTCCACTTT	CASRGGDRLNSPLHF
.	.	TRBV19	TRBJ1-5	TGTGCCAGTATAATGGGGCGTATCCAGCCCCAGCATTTT	CASIMGRIQPQHF
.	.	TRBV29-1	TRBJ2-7	TGCAGCGTTGTGGGCCACGAGCAGTACTTC	CSVVGHEQYF
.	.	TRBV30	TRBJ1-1	TGTGCCTGGAGTATCCTCGGTGGCACTGAAGCTTTCTTT	CAWSILGGTEAFF
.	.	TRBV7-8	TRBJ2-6	TGTGCCAGCCGACTCGGAACAAGCGCTGGGGCCAACGTCCTGACTTTC	CASRLGTSAGANVLTF
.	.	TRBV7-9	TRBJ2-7	TGTGCCAGCAAGGGCAGACGGGGCGAGCAGTACTTC	CASKGRRGEQYF
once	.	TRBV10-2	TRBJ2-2	TGCGCCAGCAGTGAGTCGACTTGGGGCGCCGGGGAGCTGTTTTTT	CASSESTWGAGELFF
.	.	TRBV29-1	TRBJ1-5	TGCAGCGTTGGAGGGACAACTTCCAGGGATCACCAGCATTTT	CSVGGTTSRDHQHF
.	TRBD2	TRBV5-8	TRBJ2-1	TGTGCCAGCAGCGGATCCGGACTAGCACGGAATGAGCAGTTCTTC	CASSGSGLARNEQFF
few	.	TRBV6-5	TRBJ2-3	TGTGCCAGCAGTTACTCCCCTTACACAGATACGCAGTATTTT	CASSYSPYTDTQYF
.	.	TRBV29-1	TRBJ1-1	TGCAGCGGCTCCCAGGGGAGGAACACTGAAGCTTTCTTT	CSGSQGRNTEAFF